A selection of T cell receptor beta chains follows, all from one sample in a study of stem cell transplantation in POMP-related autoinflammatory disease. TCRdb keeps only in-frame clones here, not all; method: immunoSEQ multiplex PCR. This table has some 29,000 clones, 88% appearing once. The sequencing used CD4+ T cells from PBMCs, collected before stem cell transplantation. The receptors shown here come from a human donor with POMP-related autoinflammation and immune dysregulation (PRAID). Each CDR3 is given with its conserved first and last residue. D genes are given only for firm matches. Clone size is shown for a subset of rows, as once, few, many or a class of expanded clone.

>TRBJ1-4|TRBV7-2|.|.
CASSGNTNEKLFF
TGTGCCAGCAGCGGAAATACTAATGAAAAACTGTTTTTT
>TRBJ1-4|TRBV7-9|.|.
CASTYDGAREKLFF
TGTGCCAGCACCTACGACGGGGCGCGGGAAAAACTGTTTTTT
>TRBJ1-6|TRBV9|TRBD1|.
CASSVEGQGSPLHF
TGTGCCAGCAGCGTAGAGGGACAGGGTTCACCCCTCCACTTT
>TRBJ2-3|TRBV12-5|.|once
CASGFWGTSTDTQYF
TGTGCTAGTGGTTTCTGGGGGACTAGCACAGATACGCAGTATTTT
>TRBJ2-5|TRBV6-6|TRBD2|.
CASRKTSGGKETQYF
TGTGCCAGCCGTAAAACTAGCGGGGGGAAAGAGACCCAGTACTTC
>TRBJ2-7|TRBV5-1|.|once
CASSSDYEQYF
TGCGCCAGCAGCAGCGATTACGAGCAGTACTTC
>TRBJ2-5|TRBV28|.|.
CASSLGTGRIETQYF
TGTGCCAGCAGTTTAGGTACAGGAAGGATAGAGACCCAGTACTTC
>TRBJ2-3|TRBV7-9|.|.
CASSLGTYQDTQYF
TGTGCCAGCAGCTTGGGGACCTACCAAGATACGCAGTATTTT
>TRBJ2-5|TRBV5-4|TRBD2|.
CASSYGLAGVETQYF
TGTGCCAGCAGCTACGGACTAGCGGGGGTTGAGACCCAGTACTTC
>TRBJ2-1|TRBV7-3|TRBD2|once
CASSLKGWGGRRGLQSNEQFF
TGTGCCAGCAGCTTAAAGGGTTGGGGCGGGAGGAGGGGTTTACAATCAAATGAGCAGTTCTTC
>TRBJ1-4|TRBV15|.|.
CATSMDVHNEKLFF
TGTGCCACCAGCATGGATGTTCATAATGAAAAACTGTTTTTT
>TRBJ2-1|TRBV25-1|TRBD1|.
CASSETGVRSYNEQFF
TGTGCCAGCAGTGAAACAGGGGTAAGGTCCTACAATGAGCAGTTCTTC
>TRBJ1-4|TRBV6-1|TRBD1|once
CASKTPGQELFF
TGTGCCAGCAAGACCCCGGGACAGGAACTGTTTTTT
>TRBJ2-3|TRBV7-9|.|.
CASSLVSRDTQYF
TGTGCCAGCAGCTTAGTTAGCAGAGATACGCAGTATTTT
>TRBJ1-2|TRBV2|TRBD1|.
CASTPDRDDGYTF
TGTGCCAGCACCCCAGACAGGGACGATGGCTACACCTTC
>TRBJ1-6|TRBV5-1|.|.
CASSLGGGKDSPLHF
TGCGCCAGCAGCTTGGGCGGGGGGAAGGATTCACCCCTCCACTTT
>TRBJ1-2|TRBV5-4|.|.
CASSFPGGENYGYTF
TGTGCCAGCAGCTTTCCCGGGGGGGAGAACTATGGCTACACCTTC
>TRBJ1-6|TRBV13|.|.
CASRWGINSPLHF
TGTGCCAGCAGGTGGGGGATAAATTCACCCCTCCACTTT
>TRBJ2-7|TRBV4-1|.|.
CASSTHPGTPSYEQYF
TGCGCCAGCAGCACCCACCCAGGGACCCCTTCCTACGAGCAGTACTTC
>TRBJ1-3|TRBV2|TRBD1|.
CASISRTGGGNTIYF
TGTGCCAGCATTTCGAGGACAGGGGGCGGGAACACCATATATTTT
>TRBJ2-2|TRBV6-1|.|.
CASSVQGTDTGELFF
TGTGCCAGCAGTGTCCAGGGGACTGACACCGGGGAGCTGTTTTTT
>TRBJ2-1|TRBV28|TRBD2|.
CASSFSGLVGILHEQFF
TGTGCCAGCAGCTTTTCCGGACTAGTTGGTATTTTGCATGAGCAGTTCTTC
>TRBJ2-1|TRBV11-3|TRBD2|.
CASSASGGSYNEQFF
TGTGCCAGCAGCGCAAGCGGGGGCTCCTACAATGAGCAGTTCTTC
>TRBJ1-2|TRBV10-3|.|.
CAASGGRDYGYTF
TGTGCCGCCTCTGGGGGAAGGGACTATGGCTACACCTTC
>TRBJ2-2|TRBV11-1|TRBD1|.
CASSRDRGNTGELFF
TGTGCCAGCAGCCGGGACAGGGGGAACACCGGGGAGCTGTTTTTT
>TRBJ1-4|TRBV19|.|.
CATMAQANEKLFF
TGTGCCACCATGGCTCAGGCTAATGAAAAACTGTTTTTT
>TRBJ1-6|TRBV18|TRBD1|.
CASSTDRSSYNSPLHF
TGTGCCAGCTCGACGGACAGGAGCTCCTATAATTCACCCCTCCACTTT
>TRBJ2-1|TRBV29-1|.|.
CSVDRAYEQFF
TGCAGCGTTGACAGGGCATATGAGCAGTTCTTC
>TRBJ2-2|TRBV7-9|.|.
CASQFLRGTGELFF
TGTGCCAGCCAATTTCTACGGGGGACCGGGGAGCTGTTTTTT
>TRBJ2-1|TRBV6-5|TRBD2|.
CASSPGTRGNEQFF
TGTGCCAGCAGTCCCGGGACTAGGGGGAATGAGCAGTTCTTC
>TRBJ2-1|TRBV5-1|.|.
CASSLLSTGPDLNEQFF
TGCGCCAGCAGCTTGCTTTCCACGGGCCCTGACCTTAATGAGCAGTTCTTC
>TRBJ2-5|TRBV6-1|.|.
CASSLQKARETQYF
TGTGCCAGCAGTCTTCAAAAGGCACGGGAGACCCAGTACTTC
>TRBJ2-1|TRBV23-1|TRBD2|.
CASSHGTSGGEWDEQFF
TGCGCCAGCAGTCATGGGACTAGCGGGGGGGAGTGGGATGAGCAGTTCTTC
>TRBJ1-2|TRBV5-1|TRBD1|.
CASSLEDRGHGYTF
TGCGCCAGCAGCTTGGAGGACAGGGGGCATGGCTACACCTTC
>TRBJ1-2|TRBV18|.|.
CASSHGTPGRYGYTF
TGTGCCAGCTCACATGGGACACCCGGAAGGTATGGCTACACCTTC
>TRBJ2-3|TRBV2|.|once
CARAWGGGTDTQYF
TGTGCCAGGGCGTGGGGCGGAGGAACAGATACGCAGTATTTT
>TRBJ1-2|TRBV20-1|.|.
CSARIGYGYTF
TGCAGTGCTAGAATAGGATATGGCTACACCTTC
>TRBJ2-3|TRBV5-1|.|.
CASSLASGTDYTDTQYF
TGCGCCAGCAGCTTGGCGTCCGGGACGGACTACACAGATACGCAGTATTTT
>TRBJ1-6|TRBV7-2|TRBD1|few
CASSPATGSSSPLHF
TGTGCCAGCAGCCCTGCGACAGGGTCCTCTTCACCCCTCCACTTT
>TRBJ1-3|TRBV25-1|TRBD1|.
CASSEVDRGNTIYF
TGTGCCAGCAGTGAGGTGGACAGGGGAAACACCATATATTTT
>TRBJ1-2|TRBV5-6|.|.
CASSLAGLSPNYGYTF
TGTGCCAGCAGCTTGGCCGGCCTTAGTCCCAACTATGGCTACACCTTC
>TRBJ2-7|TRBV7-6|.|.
CASSLVGDEQYF
TGTGCCAGCAGCTTAGTAGGGGACGAGCAGTACTTC
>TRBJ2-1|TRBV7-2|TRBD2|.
CASSLTSGNGIDEQFF
TGTGCCAGCAGCTTAACTAGCGGGAACGGTATAGATGAGCAGTTCTTC
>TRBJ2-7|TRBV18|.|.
CASSPGQGHEQYF
TGTGCCAGCTCACCCGGGCAGGGCCACGAGCAGTACTTC
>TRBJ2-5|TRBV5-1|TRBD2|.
CASSLGVGGQETQYF
TGCGCCAGCAGCTTGGGTGTCGGGGGGCAAGAGACCCAGTACTTC
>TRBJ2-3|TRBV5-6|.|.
CASSLGSTDTQYF
TGTGCCAGCAGCTTGGGCTCCACAGATACGCAGTATTTT
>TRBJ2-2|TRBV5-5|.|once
CASTQLVVEPGELFF
TGTGCCAGCACCCAGCTGGTGGTGGAGCCCGGGGAGCTGTTTTTT
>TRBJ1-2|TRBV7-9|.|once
CASSLGKYGYTF
TGTGCCAGCAGCTTGGGTAAGTATGGCTACACCTTC
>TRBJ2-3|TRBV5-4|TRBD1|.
CASSLGQGKTDTQYF
TGTGCCAGCAGCTTGGGACAGGGTAAGACAGATACGCAGTATTTT
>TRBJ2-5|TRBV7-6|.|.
CASSLIRTGETQYF
TGTGCCAGCAGCCTGATTCGGACGGGAGAGACCCAGTACTTC
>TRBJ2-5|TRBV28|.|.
CASSSVWGGAYETQYF
TGTGCCAGCAGTTCTGTTTGGGGGGGCGCCTATGAGACCCAGTACTTC
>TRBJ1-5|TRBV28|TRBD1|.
CASSLSSAGQVGSAQHF
TGTGCCAGCAGTTTGAGTTCGGCGGGACAGGTGGGGTCAGCCCAGCATTTT
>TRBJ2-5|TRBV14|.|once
CASLRETQYF
TGTGCCAGCTTACGAGAGACCCAGTACTTC
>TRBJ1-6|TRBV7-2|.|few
CASSLDHSYNSPLHF
TGTGCCAGCAGCTTAGATCACTCCTATAATTCACCCCTCCACTTT
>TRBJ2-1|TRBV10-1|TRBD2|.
CASSLAGSNEQFF
TGCGCCAGCAGTTTAGCGGGATCCAATGAGCAGTTCTTC
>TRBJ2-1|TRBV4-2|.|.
CASSHGVRDPRNEQFF
TGTGCCAGCAGCCACGGAGTTAGGGACCCGAGGAATGAGCAGTTCTTC
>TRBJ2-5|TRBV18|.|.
CASSPGQLQETQYF
TGTGCCAGCTCCCCAGGACAGTTGCAAGAGACCCAGTACTTC
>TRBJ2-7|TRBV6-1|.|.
CASSNDGPYEQYF
TGTGCCAGCAGTAACGACGGTCCCTACGAGCAGTACTTC
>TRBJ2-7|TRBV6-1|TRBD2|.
CASSGTSGRYEQYF
TGTGCCAGCAGTGGGACTAGCGGGAGATACGAGCAGTACTTC
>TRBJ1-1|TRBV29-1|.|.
CSVEKTGNTEAFF
TGCAGCGTTGAAAAGACAGGGAACACTGAAGCTTTCTTT